The sequence of this T cell receptor (beta chain) was determined in a study of shared clonotypes between healthy human individuals. In the study overall: Each donor had three CD4 naive, three CD4 memory, two CD8 naive and one CD8 memory plate.

Terminally differentiated effector memory CD45RA+ cells were left out of the naive CD8 fraction, which was CD45RO-negative and positively selected for CCR7. Healthy HIV-negative adults with no recent acute infections or vaccinations were recruited as donors. Each donor was a Caucasian adult residing in Nashville, Tennessee. Details on this clone: The sample has other DNA sequences that encode this CDR3 too.

Germline V gives CDR1 PRHDT, CDR2 FYEKMQ (reference sequence). The CDR3 runs to 12 residues. V was cut by 4 bases and J by 8 bases, with 6 bases left in between. For every subset, genomic DNA was evenly distributed across several immunoSEQ plates. Assay used: immunoSEQ multiplex PCR; TCRdb lists only in-frame clones, some missing. The table lists over 2 million clones, about 95% of them singletons, with around 1.1% in the top ten. This chain uses TRBV13 with TRBJ1-6, with D unresolved. This clonotype was obtained from a man aged 18 to 30 in good health. The sequencing input was naive CD8+ T cells sorted from blood. The CDR3, as DNA: TGTGCCAGCAGCTCCCAGGATTCACCCCTCCACTTT. Translated: CASSSQDSPLHF.